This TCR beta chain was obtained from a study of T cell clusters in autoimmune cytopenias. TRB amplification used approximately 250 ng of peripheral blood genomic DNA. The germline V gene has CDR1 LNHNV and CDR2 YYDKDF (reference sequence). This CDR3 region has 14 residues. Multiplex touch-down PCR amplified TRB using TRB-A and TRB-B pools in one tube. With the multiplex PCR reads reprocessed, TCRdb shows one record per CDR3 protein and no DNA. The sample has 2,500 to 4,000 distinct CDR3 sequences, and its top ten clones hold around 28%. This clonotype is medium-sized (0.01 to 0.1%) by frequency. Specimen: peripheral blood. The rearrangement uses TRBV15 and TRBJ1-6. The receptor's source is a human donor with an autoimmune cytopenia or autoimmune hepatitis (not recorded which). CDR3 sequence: CATSRGIVTSPLHF.